This T cell receptor (beta chain) was sequenced for a study of blood T cell repertoires in COVID-19. On the study more broadly: Acute-phase and convalescent COVID-19 samples originated in the United States, Italy and Spain.

This clone was recorded only once. CDR3 length: 14 amino acids. The germline V and J ends were trimmed by 8 bases and 0 bases, with 14 bases remaining between them. In germline, CDR1 is SGHAT, CDR2 FQNNGV. As originally analysed: Amplification with reference gene primers provided the estimates of nucleated cell counts. Generated by immunoSEQ multiplex PCR, the TCRdb table keeps only in-frame clones and is missing some. The V and J calls and clone size come from that table; D and trimming were worked out from the DNA. The sample records tens of thousands of clones, about four fifths being singletons. Sequencing was carried out using peripheral blood. The V and J genes are TRBV11-2 and TRBJ2-7; TRBD1 might be the D (5 bases). This clonotype originated in a man in his 70s with COVID-19, enrolled during active disease. CDR3 coding DNA: TGTGCCAGCCGATGGGGCAGAGACTCCTACGAGCAGTACTTC. Its protein product is CASRWGRDSYEQYF.